The entry below gives a single T cell receptor (beta chain) sequence along with its context. The antigen is not known. This CDR3 has 15 amino acids. The V gene's germline CDR1 is MNHEY and CDR2 SVGAGI. V lost 5 bases to trimming and J lost 1 base; unmatched junction nucleotides: 5. Only in-frame clones appear in the TCRdb table, and some are missing; sequencing was by immunoSEQ multiplex PCR. In the table there are approximately 84,000 clones, approximately 78% of which are singletons. The entry originates in a study of a mutant IDH1 vaccine in newly diagnosed glioma. At the level of the study: Receipt of radiotherapy, temozolomide, or both preceded the study, and most received both.

Time point here: week 47, end of study. All doses held 300 ug of mutant IDH1 20-mer peptide, with topical imiquimod. Each of the donors came in with new WHO grade 3 or 4 astrocytomas that were IDH1-mutant and ATRX-lost. This clonotype was sampled from a man aged 40-49 years with glioma. The chain recombines TRBV6-5 with TRBJ2-7, with 10 bases aligning to TRBD2. Sequencing used PBMCs, obtained from a glioma patient whose treatment included an IDH1 peptide vaccine. CDR3 DNA: TGTGCCAGCAGTCCAACGACTAGCGGGTCCTACGAGCAGTACTTC. It is translated as CASSPTTSGSYEQYF.